This is a list of T cell receptor beta chains from one sample in a study of spatial heterogeneity in lung cancer. TCRdb re-analysed the 5' RACE reads in MiXCR, keeping a single row per CDR3 protein. The sample has about 23,000 distinct CDR3 sequences, approximately 4.3% seen once. Sequenced material: lung tumor tissue, taken at surgery. The receptor source for this set is a male donor with early-stage non-small cell lung cancer. Both conserved end residues are part of each CDR3. A D gene is named only where the DNA matches it firmly. Clone size is shown for a subset of rows, as once, few, many or a class of expanded clone.

V: TRBV20-1; D: -; size: many; J: TRBJ2-6; CDR3: CSARDLGANVLTF
V: TRBV20-1; D: -; size: many; J: TRBJ1-1; CDR3: CSARRRPNTEAFF
V: TRBV20-1; D: TRBD1; size: many; J: TRBJ2-7; CDR3: CSARPDRDEQYF
V: TRBV19; D: TRBD2; size: many; J: TRBJ2-4; CDR3: CASRGARVEAGLAKNIQYF
V: TRBV12-3/TRBV12-4; D: -; size: many; J: TRBJ2-3; CDR3: CASSPVGGTDTQYF
V: TRBV5-4; D: TRBD2; size: few; J: TRBJ2-2; CDR3: CASSLEAGGPTGELFF
V: TRBV18; D: -; size: few; J: TRBJ2-5; CDR3: CASSPPNSQETQYF
V: TRBV20-1; D: -; size: many; J: TRBJ2-3; CDR3: CSASIFQGADTQYF
V: TRBV3-1; D: -; size: few; J: TRBJ2-7; CDR3: CASSPGLGLEYF
V: TRBV5-1; D: -; size: many; J: TRBJ2-3; CDR3: CASSLVGGGTDTQYF
V: TRBV5-1; D: -; size: many; J: TRBJ2-3; CDR3: CASSLSDSGTDTQYF
V: TRBV20-1; D: -; size: many; J: TRBJ1-4; CDR3: CSARGSVGEKLFF
V: TRBV7-3; D: -; size: -; J: TRBJ2-3; CDR3: CASSLTPPGRSQFYTQYF
V: TRBV6-6; D: -; size: -; J: TRBJ1-2; CDR3: CAGVQPGTAAYTF
V: TRBV6-6; D: -; size: many; J: TRBJ2-1; CDR3: CASSRARLNISNEQFF
V: TRBV19; D: -; size: many; J: TRBJ1-1; CDR3: CASSAMNTEAFF
V: TRBV2; D: -; size: many; J: TRBJ2-2; CDR3: CASGGSLTFNNGELFF
V: TRBV20-1; D: TRBD1; size: many; J: TRBJ1-5; CDR3: CSARPGQGVSNQPQHF
V: TRBV29-1; D: TRBD1; size: -; J: TRBJ2-7; CDR3: CSVATTGKNEQYF
V: TRBV7-2; D: TRBD1; size: few; J: TRBJ1-5; CDR3: CASSLTGGTHQPQHF
V: TRBV7-2; D: -; size: few; J: TRBJ2-2; CDR3: CASSHSTLSGELFF
V: TRBV12-3/TRBV12-4; D: -; size: -; J: TRBJ2-3; CDR3: CASSKPGLGIGTDTQYF
V: TRBV5-4; D: -; size: few; J: TRBJ2-7; CDR3: CASSLGMGRTYEQYF
V: TRBV24-1; D: -; size: many; J: TRBJ2-2; CDR3: CATSDGGELFF
V: TRBV7-2; D: -; size: many; J: TRBJ1-6; CDR3: CASSLVPGANSPLHF
V: TRBV28; D: -; size: many; J: TRBJ2-5; CDR3: CASREAGVRREETQYF
V: TRBV28; D: TRBD2; size: many; J: TRBJ2-4; CDR3: CASSPSGSGANIQYF
V: TRBV28; D: -; size: many; J: TRBJ1-2; CDR3: CASKSGSYGYTF